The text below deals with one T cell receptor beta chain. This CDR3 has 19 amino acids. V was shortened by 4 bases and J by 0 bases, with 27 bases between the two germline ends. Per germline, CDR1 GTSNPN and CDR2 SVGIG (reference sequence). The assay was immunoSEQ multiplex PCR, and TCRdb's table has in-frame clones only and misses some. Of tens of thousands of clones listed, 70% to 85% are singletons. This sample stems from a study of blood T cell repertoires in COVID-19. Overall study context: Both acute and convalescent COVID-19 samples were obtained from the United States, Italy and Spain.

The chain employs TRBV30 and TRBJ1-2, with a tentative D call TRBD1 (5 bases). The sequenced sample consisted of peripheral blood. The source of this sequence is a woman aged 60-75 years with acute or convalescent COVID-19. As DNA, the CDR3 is TGTGCCTGGAAAGGGGCAGCGAGTTCTATCGGCAAAGCTAACTATGGCTACACCTTC. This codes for CAWKGAASSIGKANYGYTF.